This T cell receptor beta chain came from a study of CD8 T cells in ankylosing spondylitis. Study results and caveats: Apparently characteristic of ankylosing spondylitis blood was a TCR beta motif (eight highly homologous variants).

This clonotype was counted only a few times. The target antigen is unknown. TCRdb independently ran MiXCR on the 5' RACE reads; one entry per CDR3 protein. The data show 750,000 to 850,000 distinct CDR3 sequences, with around 11% seen just once and roughly 0.51% held by the top ten. The CDR3 loop spans 15 amino acids. The germline V gene encodes CDR1 SGHTA and CDR2 FQGNSA. V lost 1 base to trimming and J lost 3 bases, with 12 bases between them. This chain links TRBV7-2 with TRBJ1-1; unclear D gene. This sequence was found in a male donor with ankylosing spondylitis. Sequenced material: blood, either unsorted or a sorted T cell fraction (not recorded which). The DNA of the CDR3 is TGTGCCAGCAGCTTAGACCCATCACGGGACACTGAAGCTTTCTTT. This encodes CASSLDPSRDTEAFF.